This T cell receptor beta chain was sequenced during a study of cytomegalovirus exposure and HLA in healthy donors. For the study at large: The same platform as the roughly 670 first-cohort repertoires was used for the 120 validation repertoires, a later analysis reported.

From germline, CDR1 is SGHRS and CDR2 YFSETQ. With V trimmed by 0 bases and J by 2 bases, 8 bases remained unmatched. The CDR3 has 17 amino acids. Regarding this clone: Antigen specificity is unknown.

Notes on the study in general: The study found most TCR sequences rare, yet found some public TCRs in many donors. According to reports, the classifier identified cytomegalovirus status with high specificity and sensitivity. Cytomegalovirus association was listed for roughly 160 TCR beta chains.

Only in-frame clones appear in the TCRdb table, and some are missing; sequencing was by immunoSEQ multiplex PCR. Of 160,000 or so clones in the sample, around 90% were seen once. The sequence derives from a young man in good health and CMV-seronegative. The chain recombines TRBV5-1 with TRBJ1-3, with 7 nucleotides matching TRBD1. Material: PBMCs. In DNA form, the CDR3 reads TGCGCCAGCAGCTTGGCATTGGACAGGACTACTGGAAACACCATATATTTT. Residues: CASSLALDRTTGNTIYF.